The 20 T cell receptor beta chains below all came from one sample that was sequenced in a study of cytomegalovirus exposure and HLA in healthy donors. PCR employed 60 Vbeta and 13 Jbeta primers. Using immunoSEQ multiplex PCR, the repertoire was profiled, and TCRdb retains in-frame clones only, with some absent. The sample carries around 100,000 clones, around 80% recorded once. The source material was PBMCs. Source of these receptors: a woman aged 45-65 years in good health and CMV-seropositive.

The CDR3 is CASSPPSGSSTDTQYF. Written as DNA, the CDR3 is TGTGCCAGCTCACCCCCTAGCGGGAGCAGCACAGATACGCAGTATTTT. This rearrangement joins TRBV18 to TRBJ2-3, with 10 bases that match TRBD2. The ends lost 3 bases at V and 0 bases at J; junction bases unmatched: 3. Germline values: CDR1 KGHSH, CDR2 LQKENI. CDR3 length: 16 residues. Full variable domain (outside the CDR3, taken from reference TRBV18 and TRBJ2-3): NAGVMQNPRHLVRRRGQEARLRCSPMKGHSHVYWYRQLPEEGLKFMVYLQKENIIDESGMPKERFSAEFPKEGPSILRIQQVVRGDSAAYFCASSPPSGSSTDTQYFGPGTRLTVL.

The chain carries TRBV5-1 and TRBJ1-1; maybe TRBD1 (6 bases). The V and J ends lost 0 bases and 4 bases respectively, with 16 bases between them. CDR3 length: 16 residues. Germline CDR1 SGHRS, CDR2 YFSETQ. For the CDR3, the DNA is TGCGCCAGCAGCTTGGGGGAACTACAGGGTTCCACTGAAGCTTTCTTT. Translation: CASSLGELQGSTEAFF.

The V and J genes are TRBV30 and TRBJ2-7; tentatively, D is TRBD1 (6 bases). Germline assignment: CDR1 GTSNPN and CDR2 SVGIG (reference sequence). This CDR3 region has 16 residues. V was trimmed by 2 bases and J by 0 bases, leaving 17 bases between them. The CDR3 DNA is TGTGCCTGGAGTCCCCCCGACAGGCCAAGCTCCTACGAGCAGTACTTC. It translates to CAWSPPDRPSSYEQYF.

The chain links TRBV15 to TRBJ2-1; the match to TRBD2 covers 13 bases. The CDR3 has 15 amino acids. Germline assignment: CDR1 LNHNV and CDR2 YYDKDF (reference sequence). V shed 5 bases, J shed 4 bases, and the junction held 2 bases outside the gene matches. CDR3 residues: CATSQGLAGYNEQFF. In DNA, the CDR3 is TGTGCCACCAGCCAGGGACTAGCGGGGTACAATGAGCAGTTCTTC.

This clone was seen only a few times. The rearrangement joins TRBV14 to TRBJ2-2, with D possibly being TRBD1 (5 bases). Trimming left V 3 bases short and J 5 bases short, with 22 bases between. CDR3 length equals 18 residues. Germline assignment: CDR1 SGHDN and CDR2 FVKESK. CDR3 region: CASSHSLGQVVSTGELFF. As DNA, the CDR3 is TGTGCCAGCAGCCACTCTTTGGGGCAGGTAGTTTCTACCGGGGAGCTGTTTTTT.

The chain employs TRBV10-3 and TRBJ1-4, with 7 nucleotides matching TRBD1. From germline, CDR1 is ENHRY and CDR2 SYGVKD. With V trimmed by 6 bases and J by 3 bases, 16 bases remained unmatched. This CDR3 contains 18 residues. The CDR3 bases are TGTGCCATCAGCGTTTTCCCTAAAGGGGGCCAGTCTAATGAAAAACTGTTTTTT. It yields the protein CAISVFPKGGQSNEKLFF.

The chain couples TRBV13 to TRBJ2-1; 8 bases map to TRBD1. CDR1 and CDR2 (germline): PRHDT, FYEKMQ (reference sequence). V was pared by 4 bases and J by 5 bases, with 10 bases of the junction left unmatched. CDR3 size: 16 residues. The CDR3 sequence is CASSSTTGGRHNEQFF. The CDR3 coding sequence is TGTGCCAGCAGCTCTACTACAGGGGGGCGTCACAATGAGCAGTTCTTC. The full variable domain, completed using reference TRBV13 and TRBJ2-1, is AAGVIQSPRHLIKEKRETATLKCYPIPRHDTVYWYQQGPGQDPQFLISFYEKMQSDKGSIPDRFSAQQFSDYHSELNMSSLELGDSALYFCASSSTTGGRHNEQFFGPGTRLTVL.

CDR3 sequence: CSVDMLAGGNTGELFF. For the CDR3, the DNA is TGCAGCGTTGATATGCTAGCGGGGGGGAACACCGGGGAGCTGTTTTTT. The rearrangement links TRBV29-1 to TRBJ2-2; 11 bases map to TRBD2. The CDR3 contains 16 residues. The ends lost 3 bases at V and 1 base at J; junction bases unmatched: 4. In germline, CDR1 is SQVTM, CDR2 ANQGSEA.

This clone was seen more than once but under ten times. The CDR3 sequence: CASSSGTFTGELFF. The CDR3 bases are TGTGCCAGCAGCTCCGGGACTTTTACCGGGGAGCTGTTTTTT. V gene TRBV7-8 combines with J gene TRBJ2-2, with D perhaps matching TRBD2 (6 bases). Germline V gene lookup returns CDR1 SGHVS and CDR2 FQNEAQ. The CDR3 sequence is 14 residues long. V was trimmed by 4 bases and J by 5 bases, leaving 11 bases between them. Full variable domain (missing parts from reference TRBV7-8 and TRBJ2-2): GAGVSQSPRYKVAKRGQDVALRCDPISGHVSLFWYQQALGQGPEFLTYFQNEAQLDKSGLPSDRFFAERPEGSVSTLKIQRTQQEDSAVYLCASSSGTFTGELFFGEGSRLTVL.

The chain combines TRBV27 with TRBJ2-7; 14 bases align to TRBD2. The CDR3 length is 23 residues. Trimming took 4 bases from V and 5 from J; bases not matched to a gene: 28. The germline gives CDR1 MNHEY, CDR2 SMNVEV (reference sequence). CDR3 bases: TGTGCCAGCAGTTCGGGACAGGGAGGACCTGGACTAGCGGGAGGCGATCCGCTCCACGAGCAGTACTTC. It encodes CASSSGQGGPGLAGGDPLHEQYF.

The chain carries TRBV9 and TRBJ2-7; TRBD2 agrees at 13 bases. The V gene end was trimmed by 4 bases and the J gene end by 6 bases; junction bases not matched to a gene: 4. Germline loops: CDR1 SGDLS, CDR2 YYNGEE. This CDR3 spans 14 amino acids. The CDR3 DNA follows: TGTGCCAGCAGCCCGGGACTAGCGGGAATCGAGCAGTACTTC. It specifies CASSPGLAGIEQYF. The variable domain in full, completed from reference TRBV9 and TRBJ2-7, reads DSGVTQTPKHLITATGQRVTLRCSPRSGDLSVYWYQQSLDQGLQFLIQYYNGEERAKGNILERFSAQQFPDLHSELNLSSLELGDSALYFCASSPGLAGIEQYFGPGTRLTVT.

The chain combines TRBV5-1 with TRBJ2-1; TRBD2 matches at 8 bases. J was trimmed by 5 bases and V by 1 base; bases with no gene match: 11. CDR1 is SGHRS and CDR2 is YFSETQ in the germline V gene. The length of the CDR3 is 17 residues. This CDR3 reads CASSLNPAGGLNNEQFF. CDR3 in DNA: TGCGCCAGCAGCTTGAACCCTGCGGGAGGCCTCAACAATGAGCAGTTCTTC.

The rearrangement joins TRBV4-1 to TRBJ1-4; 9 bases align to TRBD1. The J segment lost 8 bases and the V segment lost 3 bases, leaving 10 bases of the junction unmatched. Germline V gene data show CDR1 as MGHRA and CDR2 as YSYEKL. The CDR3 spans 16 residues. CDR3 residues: CASSHRTGGAGEKLFF. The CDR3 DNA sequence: TGCGCCAGCAGCCATCGCACAGGGGGCGCGGGGGAAAAACTGTTTTTT.

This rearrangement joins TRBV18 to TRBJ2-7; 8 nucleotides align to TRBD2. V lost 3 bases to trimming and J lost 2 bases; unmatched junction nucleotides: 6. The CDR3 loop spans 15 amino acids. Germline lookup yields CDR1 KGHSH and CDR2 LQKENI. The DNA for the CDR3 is TGTGCCAGCTCACCGGCGGGGGGCGTAACCTACGAGCAGTACTTC. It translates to CASSPAGGVTYEQYF. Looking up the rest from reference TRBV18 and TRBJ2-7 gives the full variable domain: NAGVMQNPRHLVRRRGQEARLRCSPMKGHSHVYWYRQLPEEGLKFMVYLQKENIIDESGMPKERFSAEFPKEGPSILRIQQVVRGDSAAYFCASSPAGGVTYEQYFGPGTRLTVT.

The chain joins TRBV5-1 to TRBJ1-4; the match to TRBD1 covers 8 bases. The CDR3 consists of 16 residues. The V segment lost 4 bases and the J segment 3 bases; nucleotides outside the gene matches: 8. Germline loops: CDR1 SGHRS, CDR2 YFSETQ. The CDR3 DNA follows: TGCGCCAGCAGCATGACAGGGGATTATTCTAATGAAAAACTGTTTTTT. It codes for CASSMTGDYSNEKLFF.

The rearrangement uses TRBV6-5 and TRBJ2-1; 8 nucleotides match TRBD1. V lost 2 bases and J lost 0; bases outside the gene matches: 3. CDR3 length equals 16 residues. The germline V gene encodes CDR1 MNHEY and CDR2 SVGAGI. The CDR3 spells CASSYEDRASYNEQFF. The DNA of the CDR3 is TGTGCCAGCAGTTACGAGGACAGGGCCTCCTACAATGAGCAGTTCTTC.

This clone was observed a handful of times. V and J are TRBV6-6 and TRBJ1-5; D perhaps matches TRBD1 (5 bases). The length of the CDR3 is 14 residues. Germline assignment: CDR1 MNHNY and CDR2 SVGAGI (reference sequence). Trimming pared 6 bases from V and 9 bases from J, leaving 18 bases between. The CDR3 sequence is CASSSAGILWPQHF. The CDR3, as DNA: TGTGCCAGCAGCTCCGCAGGGATCTTGTGGCCCCAGCATTTT.

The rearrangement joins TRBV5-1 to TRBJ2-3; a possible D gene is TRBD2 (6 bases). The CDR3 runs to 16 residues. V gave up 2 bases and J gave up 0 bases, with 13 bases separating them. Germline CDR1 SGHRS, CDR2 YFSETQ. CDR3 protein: CASSFLAAPSTDTQYF. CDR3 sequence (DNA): TGCGCCAGCAGCTTTTTAGCGGCCCCAAGCACAGATACGCAGTATTTT.

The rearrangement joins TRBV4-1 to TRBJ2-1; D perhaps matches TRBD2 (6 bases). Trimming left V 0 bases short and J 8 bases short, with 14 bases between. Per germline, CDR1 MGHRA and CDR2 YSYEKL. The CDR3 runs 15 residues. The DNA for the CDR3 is TGCGCCAGCAGCCAAGATCGGGGGAAAGCCGATGAGCAGTTCTTC. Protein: CASSQDRGKADEQFF.

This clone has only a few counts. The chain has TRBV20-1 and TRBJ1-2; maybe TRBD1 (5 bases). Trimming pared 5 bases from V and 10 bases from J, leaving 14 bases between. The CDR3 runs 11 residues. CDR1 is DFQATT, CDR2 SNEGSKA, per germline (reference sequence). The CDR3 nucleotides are TGCAGTGCTCGCCGGGACTGGGACTACACCTTC. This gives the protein CSARRDWDYTF.